Below, 32 T cell receptor beta chains from the same sample are listed, as sequenced in a study of regulatory T cells in long-lasting Graves disease. Time point reported: newly diagnosed GD, antithyroid drugs for less than 3 months. From RNA extracted from PBMCs, the TCR library was made. CDR3 regions were amplified by Arm-PCR using iRepertoire HTBI primers to build TCR beta libraries. TCRdb reanalysed the multiplex PCR reads using MiXCR and keeps one entry per CDR3 protein. The table records 550,000 to 600,000 distinct CDR3 sequences, about 16% of them present only once. The sample also formed part of further work on T cells in Graves' hyperthyroidism and ophthalmopathy.

The sample consisted of peripheral blood mononuclear cells (PBMCs), taken at new diagnosis, from a patient treated with antithyroid drugs. These receptors were collected from a young man with Graves disease.

This clonotype was detected a few times. V gene TRBV4-1 combines with J gene TRBJ2-1; a possible D gene is TRBD1 (6 bases). Germline V CDR1 and CDR2: MGHRA, YSYEKL. CDR3 length: 16 residues. Trimming shortened V by 0 bases and J by 8 bases, and 17 bases separated the two germline ends. The CDR3 DNA reads as TGCGCCAGCAGCCAAGATTTTGCCAGGGGAATAGATGAGCAGTTCTTC. Translation gives CASSQDFARGIDEQFF.

This clonotype has at least ten counts. V usage is TRBV18 and J usage is TRBJ2-2, with 10 bases identical to TRBD1. The germline CDR1 and CDR2 sequences are KGHSH and LQKENI. With V trimmed by 9 bases and J by 6 bases, 7 bases remained unmatched. There are 14 residues in the CDR3. The CDR3 DNA reads as TGTGCCAGTAGCGGGACAGGGGTAGCCGGGGAGCTGTTTTTT. It yields the protein CASSGTGVAGELFF.

This clonotype was observed a handful of times. The chain couples TRBV20-1 to TRBJ2-7, with 8 bases matching TRBD1. V trimming: 3 bases; J trimming: 4 bases; junction bases outside the gene matches: 8. CDR3 length: 14 residues. CDR1 and CDR2 from the germline V gene are DFQATT and SNEGSKA (reference sequence). DNA of the CDR3: TGCAGTGCTAGGGACAGGGAAACTTCATACGAGCAGTACTTC. Its translation is CSARDRETSYEQYF.

This clonotype was counted at least ten times. The chain links TRBV11-2 to TRBJ2-7; 9 bases align to TRBD1. The CDR3 spans 15 residues. In germline, CDR1 is SGHAT, CDR2 FQNNGV. After removal of 5 bases from V and 0 bases from J, the junction contained 5 bases not matched to a gene. DNA for the CDR3: TGTGCCAGCAGCCCAGGACAGGGGAACTCCTACGAGCAGTACTTC. Translation: CASSPGQGNSYEQYF. Full variable domain (outside the CDR3, taken from reference TRBV11-2 and TRBJ2-7): EAGVAQSPRYKIIEKRQSVAFWCNPISGHATLYWYQQILGQGPKLLIQFQNNGVVDDSQLPKDRFSAERLKGVDSTLKIQPAKLEDSAVYLCASSPGQGNSYEQYFGPGTRLTVT.

This clonotype was seen just once. The chain recombines TRBV11-2 with TRBJ2-5; 8 bases align to TRBD2. The junction had 12 bases not matched to a gene; V was cut back by 3 bases and J by 3 bases. Looked up from germline, CDR1 is SGHAT and CDR2 is FQNNGV. The CDR3 is made up of 17 amino acids. The chain's CDR3 is CASSLALGLLAEETQYF. The CDR3 nucleotides are TGTGCCAGCAGCTTGGCTCTCGGCCTACTAGCGGAAGAGACCCAGTACTTC.

The table lists this clonotype with a few counts. The V and J genes are TRBV6-1 and TRBJ2-1; D gene unclear. Germline V gene sequence: CDR1 MNHNS, CDR2 SASEGT. The CDR3 extends over 12 amino acids. Trimming took 5 bases from V and 5 from J, leaving 7 bases between them. The CDR3 region has the DNA TGTGCCAGCAGTCCCCAAGACAATGAGCAGTTCTTC. Its protein product is CASSPQDNEQFF.

This clonotype was seen more than once but under ten times. The chain is built from TRBV7-2 and TRBJ1-4; 7 bases are shared with TRBD1. Germline V gives CDR1 SGHTA, CDR2 FQGNSA. The CDR3 is made up of 15 amino acids. Trimming cost V 1 base and J 6 bases; bases outside gene matches: 5. CDR3 in DNA: TGTGCCAGCAGCTTAGGGAGGGGGCTAGATGAAAAACTGTTTTTT. This encodes CASSLGRGLDEKLFF.

This clonotype showed up many times. This chain links TRBV7-9 with TRBJ2-1; possible D gene TRBD1, 6 bases. The germline gives CDR1 SEHNR, CDR2 FQNEAQ (reference sequence). Trimming shortened V by 5 bases and J by 8 bases, and 19 bases separated the two germline ends. This CDR3 has 15 amino acids. The CDR3 DNA is TGTGCCAGCAGCCCACGACAGGCCGCGGTTTATGAGCAGTTCTTC. As protein: CASSPRQAAVYEQFF.

This clonotype was seen a few times. The chain combines TRBV24-1 with TRBJ2-5; tentative D call: TRBD1 (6 bases). The V end was cut by 3 bases, the J end by 4 bases, with 11 bases between. Germline CDR1 is KGHDR and CDR2 is SFDVKD. The length of the CDR3 is 14 residues. The CDR3 region has the DNA TGTGCCACCAGTGATCCAACAGGGCTAGAGACCCAGTACTTC. Translating it yields CATSDPTGLETQYF.

The chain links TRBV2 to TRBJ1-5; D might be TRBD1 (5 bases). V gave up 3 bases and J gave up 0 bases, with 12 bases separating them. The CDR3 has 16 residues. Germline CDR1 is SNHLY and CDR2 is FYNNEI. The DNA for the CDR3 is TGTGCCAGCAGTGAGGCGGGGCCGTATAGCAATCAGCCCCAGCATTTT. Its translation is CASSEAGPYSNQPQHF.

This clonotype has a count of ten or more. The chain carries TRBV6-1 and TRBJ1-5; TRBD1 is a possible D gene (6 bases). The CDR3 is 18 residues long. V was pared by 2 bases and J by 4 bases, with 21 bases between. The germline gives CDR1 MNHNS, CDR2 SASEGT. The CDR3 nucleotides are TGTGCCAGCAGTGAACGATTAATCCGGGGGGCCCCTAATCAGCCCCAGCATTTT. It encodes CASSERLIRGAPNQPQHF.

This clonotype was seen only once. The rearrangement links TRBV3-1 to TRBJ2-2, with TRBD2 matching over 11 bases. The germline gives CDR1 LGHDT, CDR2 YNNKEL (reference sequence). CDR3 length: 17 residues. J was trimmed by 1 base and V by 4 bases; bases with no gene match: 5. CDR3 amino acids: CASSLLAGGRNTGELFF. CDR3 DNA: TGTGCCAGCAGCCTCCTAGCGGGAGGTAGGAACACCGGGGAGCTGTTTTTT. The full variable domain, rest sourced from reference TRBV3-1 and TRBJ2-2, is DTAVSQTPKYLVTQMGNDKSIKCEQNLGHDTMYWYKQDSKKFLKIMFSYNNKELIINETVPNRFSPKSPDKAHLNLHINSLELGDSAVYFCASSLLAGGRNTGELFFGEGSRLTVL.

This clonotype was seen at least ten times. J is TRBJ2-1 and V is TRBV10-3, with 9 positions matching TRBD1. This CDR3 comprises 12 residues. Germline assignment: CDR1 ENHRY and CDR2 SYGVKD. Trimming cost V 6 bases and J 6 bases; bases outside gene matches: 0. CDR3 coding DNA: TGTGCCATCAGGACAGGGGGCAATGAGCAGTTCTTC. Translated, it gives CAIRTGGNEQFF.

This clonotype came up a few times. This rearrangement joins TRBV9 to TRBJ1-3; no firm D call. This CDR3 region has 14 residues. Trimming removed 0 bases from V and 0 bases from J, with 4 bases in between. Germline V gene lookup returns CDR1 SGDLS and CDR2 YYNGEE. CDR3 nucleotides: TGTGCCAGCAGCGTAGGGAACTCTGGAAACACCATATATTTT. Residues: CASSVGNSGNTIYF.

This clonotype was recorded a few times. The chain joins TRBV30 to TRBJ2-3; D call uncertain. The V end lost 0 bases, the J end lost 4 bases, and 17 bases lay between the germline ends. The CDR3 sequence is 16 residues long. Germline V gene sequence: CDR1 GTSNPN, CDR2 SVGIG (reference sequence). This CDR3 is CAWSVRGVRLSDTQYF. In nucleotides, the CDR3 is TGTGCCTGGAGTGTAAGAGGCGTGAGACTGTCAGATACGCAGTATTTT.

This clonotype showed up just a few times. The V and J genes are TRBV18 and TRBJ2-7; possible D gene TRBD2, 7 bases. The CDR3 is made up of 16 amino acids. Trimming shortened V by 1 base and J by 5 bases, and 18 bases separated the two germline ends. Looked up from germline, CDR1 is KGHSH and CDR2 is LQKENI. The CDR3 coding sequence is TGTGCCAGCTCACCACAGTGGTCGGGGGGCCGGCACGAGCAGTACTTC. As protein: CASSPQWSGGRHEQYF.

This clonotype appeared a few times. This rearrangement joins TRBV20-1 to TRBJ1-1; TRBD1 is a possible D gene (6 bases). Germline CDR1 is DFQATT and CDR2 is SNEGSKA (reference sequence). Trimming removed 6 bases at V and 4 bases at J, with 18 bases between. The CDR3 consists of 14 residues. The CDR3 sequence is CSAVRGGGFTEAFF. In DNA form, the CDR3 reads TGCAGTGCCGTACGCGGAGGGGGATTCACTGAAGCTTTCTTT.

There are many counts of this clonotype. This chain links TRBV6-1 with TRBJ1-6; weak D call: TRBD1 (5 bases). Germline assignment: CDR1 MNHNS and CDR2 SASEGT. The CDR3 has 15 residues. Trimming took off 5 bases at V and 9 bases at J, with 17 bases between the two ends. CDR3 sequence reads: CASSRTSGGSSPLHF. In DNA form, the CDR3 reads TGTGCCAGCAGTCGAACTTCTGGGGGGAGTTCACCCCTCCACTTT.

This chain joins TRBV28 and TRBJ1-5; maybe TRBD1 (5 bases). This CDR3 has 13 amino acids. Per germline, CDR1 MDHEN and CDR2 SYDVKM. V lost 2 bases, J lost 7 bases, and 9 bases lay in between. DNA for the CDR3: TGTGCCAGCAGTTTAGTGGGGCTCCAGCCCCAGCATTTT. Protein: CASSLVGLQPQHF.

This sequence joins TRBV5-1 and TRBJ2-7; TRBD1 matches 8 bases. This CDR3 has 16 amino acids. Germline V gene sequence: CDR1 SGHRS, CDR2 YFSETQ. J gave up 0 bases and V 0 bases, and 5 bases lay outside the gene matches. CDR3 nucleotide sequence: TGCGCCAGCAGCTTGGCAGGACAGGGCGGCTCCTACGAGCAGTACTTC. Its protein is CASSLAGQGGSYEQYF.

The rearrangement links TRBV29-1 to TRBJ1-3; tentatively, D is TRBD1 (5 bases). V dropped 4 bases and J dropped 0 bases, with 13 bases sitting between them. CDR1 SQVTM and CDR2 ANQGSEA come from the germline V gene. CDR3 size: 15 residues. Written as DNA, the CDR3 is TGCAGCGTTGCCGGGACGCCCAGCTCTGGAAACACCATATATTTT. Translating gives CSVAGTPSSGNTIYF.

This clonotype showed up many times. This chain joins TRBV27 and TRBJ1-1, with a possible D match to TRBD1 (6 bases). From germline, CDR1 is MNHEY and CDR2 SMNVEV (reference sequence). The CDR3 has 15 residues. Trimming pared 0 bases from V and 3 bases from J, leaving 11 bases between. As DNA, the CDR3 is TGTGCCAGCAGTTTATCTGGGGGGGCGTACACTGAAGCTTTCTTT. This gives the protein CASSLSGGAYTEAFF.

This clonotype was counted between two and nine times. V usage is TRBV30 and J usage is TRBJ2-5; 7 bases are a match to TRBD1. CDR1 GTSNPN and CDR2 SVGIG come from the germline V gene (reference sequence). The CDR3 covers 14 residues. V shed 8 bases and J 4 bases; nucleotides not matched to a gene: 13. In DNA form, the CDR3 reads TGTGCCCAGGACACACAGGGGTTAGTAGAGACCCAGTACTTC. Protein sequence: CAQDTQGLVETQYF.

This clonotype was seen a few times. Mismatch with germline at one junction end may stem from a read error. CDR3 sequence reads: CASSLGYQGDAQYF. CDR3 DNA: TGTGCCAGCAGCTTGGGCTACCAGGGAGATGCGCAGTATTTT. This chain connects TRBV6-1 to TRBJ2-3; the D gene could be TRBD1 or TRBD2 (5 bases each). The length of the CDR3 is 14 residues. Germline-derived CDR1 and CDR2 are MNHNS and SASEGT.

This clonotype has only a few counts. This chain's CDR3 is CASSQWTSGWGDEQFF. Here the CDR3 DNA reads TGTGCCAGCAGCCAGTGGACTAGCGGGTGGGGCGATGAGCAGTTCTTC. The chain is built from TRBV14 and TRBJ2-1; TRBD2 matches at 11 bases. V lost 3 bases and J lost 8; bases outside the gene matches: 9. Germline assignment: CDR1 SGHDN and CDR2 FVKESK. The CDR3 spans 16 residues. The entire variable domain, with the rest obtained from reference TRBV14 and TRBJ2-1, is as follows: EAGVTQFPSHSVIEKGQTVTLRCDPISGHDNLYWYRRVMGKEIKFLLHFVKESKQDESGMPNNRFLAERTGGTYSTLKVQPAELEDSGVYFCASSQWTSGWGDEQFFGPGTRLTVL.

The chain uses TRBV3-1 and TRBJ2-1, with TRBD1 matching 8 bases. Germline V CDR1 and CDR2: LGHDT, YNNKEL (reference sequence). The CDR3 sequence is 15 residues long. V trimming: 3 bases; J trimming: 6 bases; junction bases outside the gene matches: 7. CDR3 residues: CASSHGTGPANEQFF. The CDR3 coding sequence is TGTGCCAGCAGCCATGGGACAGGCCCGGCCAATGAGCAGTTCTTC.

This clonotype occurred many times. The chain links TRBV11-3 to TRBJ1-1, with D uncertain. From germline, CDR1 is SGHNT and CDR2 YENEEA. Trimming stripped 5 bases from V and 1 base from J, with 11 bases between. This CDR3 has 14 amino acids. In nucleotides, the CDR3 is TGTGCCAGCAGCCGAGGGTCAAGGAACACTGAAGCTTTCTTT. Translation gives CASSRGSRNTEAFF.

The J gene is TRBJ1-4, the V gene TRBV5-1; a weak D match, TRBD1 (5 bases). V lost 6 bases and J 4 bases, leaving 16 bases between the germline ends. Looked up from germline, CDR1 is SGHRS and CDR2 is YFSETQ. The CDR3 has 15 residues. This chain's CDR3 is CASKLRAKHNEKLFF. The CDR3 bases are TGCGCCAGCAAACTCAGGGCCAAACATAATGAAAAACTGTTTTTT.

The chain carries TRBV20-1 and TRBJ1-5; 7 bases match TRBD1. J was trimmed by 5 bases and V by 5 bases; bases with no gene match: 15. The CDR3 contains 16 residues. From germline, CDR1 is DFQATT and CDR2 SNEGSKA (reference sequence). The CDR3 reads CSALATDKQGDQPQHF. The CDR3 coding sequence is TGCAGTGCTCTCGCTACGGACAAGCAGGGGGATCAGCCCCAGCATTTT.

Many counts were recorded for this clonotype. The chain uses TRBV30 and TRBJ1-1; TRBD1 agrees at 8 bases. CDR1 and CDR2 from the germline V gene are GTSNPN and SVGIG (reference sequence). This CDR3 region has 14 residues. The trim removed 3 bases at V and 6 bases at J, leaving 9 bases unmatched. The CDR3 here is CAWSPQGDGSEAFF. The CDR3 nucleotides are TGTGCCTGGAGCCCACAGGGGGATGGTTCTGAAGCTTTCTTT. The complete variable domain, with remaining parts taken from reference TRBV30 and TRBJ1-1, reads SQTIHQWPATLVQPVGSPLSLECTVEGTSNPNLYWYRQAAGRGLQLLFYSVGIGQISSEVPQNLSASRPQDRQFILSSKKLLLSDSGFYLCAWSPQGDGSEAFFGQGTRLTVV.

In this sample, this clonotype turned up a few times. The rearrangement joins TRBV12-3 or TRBV12-4 to TRBJ2-4, with 13 bases lining up with TRBD2. The CDR3 totals 15 residues. The J segment lost 8 bases and the V segment lost 6 bases, leaving 7 bases of the junction unmatched. CDR3 DNA sequence: TGTGCCAGCAGCCACACTAGCGGGAGGGCCGACATTCAGTACTTC. It codes for CASSHTSGRADIQYF.

The chain carries TRBV20-1 and TRBJ2-1; D ambiguous. The ends were cut back, 4 bases at V and 4 bases at J, with 2 bases in the middle. Germline assignment: CDR1 DFQATT and CDR2 SNEGSKA (reference sequence). This CDR3 is 10 amino acids long. As DNA, the CDR3 is TGCAGTGCTACATACAATGAGCAGTTCTTC. Protein sequence: CSATYNEQFF.